This passage covers 9 T cell receptor beta chains from one sample sequenced in a study of cytomegalovirus exposure and HLA in healthy donors. Generated by immunoSEQ multiplex PCR, the TCRdb table keeps only in-frame clones and is missing some. The sample comprises approximately 220,000 clones, approximately 80% of which are singletons, and about 14% rests with the top ten. The sample was PBMCs. These receptors came from a woman in her 30s in good health and CMV-seropositive.

The chain is built from TRBV28 and TRBJ1-2, with 8 nucleotides matching TRBD1. The ends lost 5 bases at V and 8 bases at J; junction bases unmatched: 10. This CDR3 contains 14 residues. Germline V gene data show CDR1 as MDHEN and CDR2 as SYDVKM. In nucleotides, the CDR3 is TGTGCCAGCAGTCCCCCCCCAGGGGGCGGAGGCTACACCTTC. Its protein product is CASSPPPGGGGYTF.

J is TRBJ2-2 and V is TRBV30, with D unclear. The CDR3 totals 15 residues. The germline V and J ends were trimmed by 4 bases and 1 base, with 13 bases remaining between them. Germline V lookup: CDR1 GTSNPN, CDR2 SVGIG (reference sequence). DNA of the CDR3: TGTGCCTGGACGGACCCCGTAGGGAACACCGGGGAGCTGTTTTTT. Protein: CAWTDPVGNTGELFF.

This chain joins TRBV4-3 and TRBJ1-2; D is undetermined. Trimming removed 0 bases from V and 8 bases from J, with 10 bases in between. The germline V gene encodes CDR1 LGHNA and CDR2 YSLEER. The CDR3 covers 13 residues. CDR3 amino acids: CASSQDTASGYTF. CDR3 bases: TGCGCCAGCAGCCAAGATACGGCCTCGGGCTACACCTTC.

The V and J genes are TRBV6-4 and TRBJ2-3, with 9 nucleotides matching TRBD2. This CDR3 contains 15 residues. The junction had 2 bases not matched to a gene; V was cut back by 0 bases and J by 4 bases. CDR1 and CDR2 (germline): MRHNA, SNTAGT. The CDR3 sequence: CASSDSAGGSDTQYF. In DNA, the CDR3 is TGTGCCAGCAGTGACTCGGCGGGAGGGTCAGATACGCAGTATTTT.

This clone has more than one count but fewer than ten. The chain has TRBV29-1 and TRBJ2-4; D is possibly TRBD1 or TRBD2 (5 bases each). Looked up from germline, CDR1 is SQVTM and CDR2 is ANQGSEA. V gave up 2 bases and J gave up 0 bases, with 14 bases separating them. The CDR3 covers 16 residues. The CDR3 here is CSVEIRGVAAKNIQYF. Here the CDR3 DNA reads TGCAGCGTTGAAATAAGGGGAGTGGCAGCCAAAAACATTCAGTACTTC.

This clone was recorded many times. This sequence joins TRBV5-1 and TRBJ2-5; D remains ambiguous. The V gene's germline CDR1 is SGHRS and CDR2 YFSETQ. The CDR3 is made up of 13 amino acids. Trimming removed 1 base at V and 5 bases at J, with 9 bases between. CDR3 DNA sequence: TGCGCCAGCAGCTTGCAGGATCGCGAGACCCAGTACTTC. This translates into CASSLQDRETQYF.

This chain links TRBV29-1 with TRBJ2-7; TRBD1 agrees at 10 bases. This CDR3 spans 13 amino acids. Germline loops: CDR1 SQVTM, CDR2 ANQGSEA. With 6 bases clipped from V and 4 bases from J, the junction kept 6 bases outside the gene matches. The CDR3 loop reads CSVGDRGMYEQYF. The CDR3 region has the DNA TGCAGCGTAGGGGACAGGGGAATGTACGAGCAGTACTTC.

The chain couples TRBV28 to TRBJ1-5; D remains ambiguous. The CDR3 runs to 15 residues. Germline CDR1 reads MDHEN; CDR2 reads SYDVKM. The V and J ends lost 3 bases and 1 base respectively, with 10 bases between them. CDR3 sequence reads: CASSFGYKSNQPQHF. In nucleotides, the CDR3 is TGTGCCAGCAGTTTCGGGTATAAGAGCAATCAGCCCCAGCATTTT.

J is TRBJ2-7 and V is TRBV2, with D maybe TRBD1 (5 bases). The germline V gene has CDR1 SNHLY and CDR2 FYNNEI. The CDR3 contains 14 residues. Between the trimmed V and J ends, which lost 8 bases and 2 bases, there was a span of 16 bases. Here the CDR3 reads CASEIQGYTYEQYF. Here the CDR3 DNA reads TGTGCCAGCGAAATCCAGGGATATACCTACGAGCAGTACTTC.